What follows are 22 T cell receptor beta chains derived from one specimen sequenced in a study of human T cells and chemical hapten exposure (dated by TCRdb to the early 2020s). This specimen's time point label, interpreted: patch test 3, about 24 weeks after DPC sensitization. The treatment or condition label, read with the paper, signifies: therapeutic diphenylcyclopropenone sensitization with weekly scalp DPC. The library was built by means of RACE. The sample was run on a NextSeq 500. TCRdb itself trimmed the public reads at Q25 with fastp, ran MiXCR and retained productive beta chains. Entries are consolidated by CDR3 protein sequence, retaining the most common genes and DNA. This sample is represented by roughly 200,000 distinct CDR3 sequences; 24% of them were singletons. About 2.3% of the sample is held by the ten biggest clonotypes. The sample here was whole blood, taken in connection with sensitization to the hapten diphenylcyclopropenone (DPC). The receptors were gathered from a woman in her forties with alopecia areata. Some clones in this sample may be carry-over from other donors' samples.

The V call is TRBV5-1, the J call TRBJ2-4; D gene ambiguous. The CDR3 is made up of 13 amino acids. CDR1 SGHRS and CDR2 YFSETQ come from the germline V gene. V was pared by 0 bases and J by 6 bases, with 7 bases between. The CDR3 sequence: CASSLDALNIQYF. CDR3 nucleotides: TGCGCCAGCAGCTTGGATGCCTTAAACATTCAGTACTTC. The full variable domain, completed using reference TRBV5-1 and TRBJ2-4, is KAGVTQTPRYLIKTRGQQVTLSCSPISGHRSVSWYQQTPGQGLQFLFEYFSETQRNKGNFPGRFSGRQFSNSRSEMNVSTLELGDSALYLCASSLDALNIQYFGAGTRLSVL.

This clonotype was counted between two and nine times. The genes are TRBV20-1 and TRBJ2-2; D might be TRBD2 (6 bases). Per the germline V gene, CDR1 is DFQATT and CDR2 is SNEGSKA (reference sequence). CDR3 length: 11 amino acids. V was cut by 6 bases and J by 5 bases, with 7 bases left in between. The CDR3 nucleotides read TGCAGTGCGGGGGGAACCGGGGAGCTGTTTTTT. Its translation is CSAGGTGELFF.

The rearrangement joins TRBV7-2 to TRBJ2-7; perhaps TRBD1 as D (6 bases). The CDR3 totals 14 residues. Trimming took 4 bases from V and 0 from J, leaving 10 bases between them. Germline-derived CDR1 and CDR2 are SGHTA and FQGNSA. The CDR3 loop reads CASSSGTHSYEQYF. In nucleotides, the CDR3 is TGTGCCAGCAGCTCCGGGACACACTCCTACGAGCAGTACTTC.

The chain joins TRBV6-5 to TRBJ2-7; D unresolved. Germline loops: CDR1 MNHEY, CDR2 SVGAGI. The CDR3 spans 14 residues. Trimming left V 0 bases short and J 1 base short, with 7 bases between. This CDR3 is CASSYSSASYEQYF. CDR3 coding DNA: TGTGCCAGCAGTTACTCGTCAGCGTCCTACGAGCAGTACTTC.

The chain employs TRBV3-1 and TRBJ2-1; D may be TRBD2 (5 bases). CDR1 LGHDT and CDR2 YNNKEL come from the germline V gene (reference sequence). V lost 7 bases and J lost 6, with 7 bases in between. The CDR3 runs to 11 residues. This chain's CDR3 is CASIEGNEQFF. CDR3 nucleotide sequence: TGTGCCAGCATAGAGGGCAATGAGCAGTTCTTC.

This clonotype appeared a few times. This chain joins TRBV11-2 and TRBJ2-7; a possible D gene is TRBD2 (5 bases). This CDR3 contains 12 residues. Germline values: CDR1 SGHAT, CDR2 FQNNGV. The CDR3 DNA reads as TGTGCGACGGGCGGGCGGACCCACGAGCAGTACTTC. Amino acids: CATGGRTHEQYF.

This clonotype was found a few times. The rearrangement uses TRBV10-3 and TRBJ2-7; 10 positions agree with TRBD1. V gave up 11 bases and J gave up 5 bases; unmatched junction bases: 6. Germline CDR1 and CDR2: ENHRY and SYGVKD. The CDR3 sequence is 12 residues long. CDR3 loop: CADWDRGDEQYF. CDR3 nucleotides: TGTGCCGACTGGGACAGGGGTGACGAGCAGTACTTC.

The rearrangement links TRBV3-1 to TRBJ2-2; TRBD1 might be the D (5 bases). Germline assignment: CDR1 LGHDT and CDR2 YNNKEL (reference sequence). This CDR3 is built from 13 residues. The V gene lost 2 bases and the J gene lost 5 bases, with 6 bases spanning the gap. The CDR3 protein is CASSQRTTGELFF. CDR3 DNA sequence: TGTGCCAGCAGCCAAAGGACAACCGGGGAGCTGTTTTTT.

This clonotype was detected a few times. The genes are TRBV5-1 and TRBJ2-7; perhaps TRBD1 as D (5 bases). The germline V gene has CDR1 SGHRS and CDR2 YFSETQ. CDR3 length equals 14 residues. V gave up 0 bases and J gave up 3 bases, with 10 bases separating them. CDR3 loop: CASSLDAGNYEQYF. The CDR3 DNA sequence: TGCGCCAGCAGCTTGGACGCAGGGAACTACGAGCAGTACTTC.

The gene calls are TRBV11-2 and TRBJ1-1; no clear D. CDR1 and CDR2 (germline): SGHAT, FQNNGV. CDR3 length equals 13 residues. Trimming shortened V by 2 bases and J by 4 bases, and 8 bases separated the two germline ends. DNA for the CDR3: TGTGCCAGCAGCTTACAGGCGGGCACTGAAGCTTTCTTT. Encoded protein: CASSLQAGTEAFF.

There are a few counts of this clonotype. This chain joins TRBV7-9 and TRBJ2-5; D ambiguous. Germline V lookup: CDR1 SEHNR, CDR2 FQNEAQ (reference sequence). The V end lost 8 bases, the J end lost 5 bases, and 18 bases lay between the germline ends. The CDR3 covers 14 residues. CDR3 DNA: TGTGCCAGCGGGCCCCTGGGGTTTAGGGAGACCCAGTACTTC. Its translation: CASGPLGFRETQYF.

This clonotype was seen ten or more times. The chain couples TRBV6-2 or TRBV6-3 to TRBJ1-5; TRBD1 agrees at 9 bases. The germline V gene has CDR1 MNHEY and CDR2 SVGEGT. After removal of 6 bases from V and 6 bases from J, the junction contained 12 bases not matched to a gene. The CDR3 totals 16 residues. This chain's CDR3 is CASSRTGVVMAQPQHF. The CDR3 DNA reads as TGTGCCAGCAGCCGGACAGGGGTTGTTATGGCTCAGCCCCAGCATTTT.

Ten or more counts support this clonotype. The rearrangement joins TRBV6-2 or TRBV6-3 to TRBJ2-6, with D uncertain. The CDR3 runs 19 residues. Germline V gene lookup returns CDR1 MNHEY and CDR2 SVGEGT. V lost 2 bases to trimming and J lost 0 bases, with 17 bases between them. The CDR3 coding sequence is TGTGCCAGCAGTTACGCCCCCGCCTTCCCCCGCTCTGGGGCCAACGTCCTGACTTTC. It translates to CASSYAPAFPRSGANVLTF.

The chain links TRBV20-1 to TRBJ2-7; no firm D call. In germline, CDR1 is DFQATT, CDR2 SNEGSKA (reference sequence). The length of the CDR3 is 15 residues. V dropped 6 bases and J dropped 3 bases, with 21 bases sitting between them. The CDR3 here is CSAPNPIGLDYEQYF. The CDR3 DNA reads TGCAGTGCCCCGAACCCGATAGGCTTGGACTACGAGCAGTACTTC.

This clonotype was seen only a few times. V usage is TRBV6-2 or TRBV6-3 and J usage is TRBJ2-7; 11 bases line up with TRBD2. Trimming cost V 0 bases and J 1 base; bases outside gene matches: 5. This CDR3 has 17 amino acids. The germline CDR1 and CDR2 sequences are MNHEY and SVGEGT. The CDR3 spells CASSYSASGRYSYEQYF. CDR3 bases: TGTGCCAGCAGTTACTCGGCTAGCGGGAGGTATTCCTACGAGCAGTACTTC.

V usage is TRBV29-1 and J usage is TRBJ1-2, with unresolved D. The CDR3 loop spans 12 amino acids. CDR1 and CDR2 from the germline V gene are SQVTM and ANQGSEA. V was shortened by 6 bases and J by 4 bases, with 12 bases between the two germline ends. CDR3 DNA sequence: TGCAGCGTGGGCGACGCGGCCTATGGCTACACCTTC. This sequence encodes CSVGDAAYGYTF.

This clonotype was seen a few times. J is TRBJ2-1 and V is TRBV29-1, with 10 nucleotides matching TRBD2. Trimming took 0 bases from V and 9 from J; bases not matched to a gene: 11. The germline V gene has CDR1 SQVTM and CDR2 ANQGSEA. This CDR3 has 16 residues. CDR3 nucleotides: TGCAGCGTTGAAGATCTTCGACTAGCGGGTGGAGTTGAGCAGTTCTTC. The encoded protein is CSVEDLRLAGGVEQFF.

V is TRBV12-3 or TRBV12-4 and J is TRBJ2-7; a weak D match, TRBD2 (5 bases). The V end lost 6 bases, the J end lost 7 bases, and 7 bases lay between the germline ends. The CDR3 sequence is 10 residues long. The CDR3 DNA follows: TGTGCCAGCAGATCGGGGGAGCAGTACTTC. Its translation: CASRSGEQYF.

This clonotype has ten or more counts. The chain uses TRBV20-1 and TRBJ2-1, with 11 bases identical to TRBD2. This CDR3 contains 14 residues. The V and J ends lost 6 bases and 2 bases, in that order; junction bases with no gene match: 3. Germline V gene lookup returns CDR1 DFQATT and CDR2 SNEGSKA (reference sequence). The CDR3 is CSAKGLAAYNEQFF. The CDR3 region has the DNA TGCAGTGCCAAGGGACTAGCGGCCTACAATGAGCAGTTCTTC.

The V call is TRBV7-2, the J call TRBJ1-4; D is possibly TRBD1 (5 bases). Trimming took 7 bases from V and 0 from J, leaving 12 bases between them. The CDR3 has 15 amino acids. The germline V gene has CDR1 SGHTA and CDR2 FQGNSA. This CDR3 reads CASTLTGSTNEKLFF. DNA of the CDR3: TGTGCCAGCACCCTAACAGGCTCAACTAATGAAAAACTGTTTTTT.

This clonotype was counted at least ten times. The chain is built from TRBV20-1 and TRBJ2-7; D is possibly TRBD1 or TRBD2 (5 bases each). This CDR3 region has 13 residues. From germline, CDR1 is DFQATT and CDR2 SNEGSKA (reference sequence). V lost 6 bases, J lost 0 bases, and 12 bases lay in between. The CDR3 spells CSATAGTSYEQYF. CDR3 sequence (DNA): TGCAGTGCCACCGCAGGGACCTCCTACGAGCAGTACTTC.

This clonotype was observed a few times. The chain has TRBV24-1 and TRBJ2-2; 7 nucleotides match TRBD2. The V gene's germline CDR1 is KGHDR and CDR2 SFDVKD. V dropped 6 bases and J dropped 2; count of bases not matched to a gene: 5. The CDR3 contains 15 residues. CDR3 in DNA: TGTGCCACCAGTCCCCAGCGGGGAAACACCGGGGAGCTGTTTTTT. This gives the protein CATSPQRGNTGELFF.